This T cell receptor beta chain appears in the sequencing data of a study of blood T cell repertoires in COVID-19. For the study at large: The study drew acute and convalescent COVID-19 samples from the United States, Italy and Spain. From T cells, B-cell-depleted T cells, or PBMCs came the material, which was cDNA or gDNA.

Original analysis: From reference gene primer amplification, estimates of nucleated cell counts were derived. Libraries were prepared by immunoSEQ multiplex PCR; TCRdb keeps only in-frame clonotypes and omits some of them. Clonal size and the V and J genes are those of that table, whereas D and trimming came from the DNA. Of some 44,000 clones listed, about 90% are singletons. V lost 6 bases, J lost 6 bases, and 14 bases lay in between. The CDR3 is made up of 13 amino acids. Germline CDR1 reads MRHNA; CDR2 reads SNTAGT. The chain links TRBV6-4 to TRBJ1-1; D is perhaps TRBD1 (5 bases). The sequencing sample was made of peripheral blood. The sequence was obtained from a human donor in a cohort sampled during active COVID-19. The CDR3 region is CASRVDSYAEAFF. As DNA, the CDR3 is TGTGCCAGCAGGGTCGACAGCTACGCTGAAGCTTTCTTT.